The 8 T cell receptor beta chains listed next were all sequenced from one sample in a study of T-cell memory formation after mild COVID-19. Each CDR3 protein is one row after TCRdb ran MiXCR on the 5' RACE reads. The sample has approximately 150,000 distinct CDR3 sequences, around 21% seen once; the top ten hold around 2.5%. Specimen: PBMCs or a T cell subset sorted from them (not recorded which). These receptors all stem from an adult woman who had mild COVID-19 (a few samples of this study predate the infection). Cell type and time point are not known.

This chain connects TRBV6-5 to TRBJ2-1, with TRBD2 matching 13 bases. CDR1 and CDR2 from the germline V gene are MNHEY and SVGAGI. The V gene end was trimmed by 4 bases and the J gene end by 7 bases; junction bases not matched to a gene: 10. This CDR3 contains 17 residues. The CDR3 spells CASSFDGLAGARNEQFF. The CDR3, as DNA: TGTGCCAGCAGTTTCGACGGACTAGCGGGGGCTAGGAATGAGCAGTTCTTC.

This clonotype came up a few times. The V and J genes are TRBV5-6 and TRBJ2-1, with unresolved D. V lost 3 bases and J 0 bases, leaving 13 bases between the germline ends. The CDR3 sequence is 16 residues long. Germline assignment: CDR1 SGHDT and CDR2 YYEEEE. The CDR3 reads CASSSYRSSSYNEQFF. In nucleotides, the CDR3 is TGTGCCAGCAGCTCTTACAGATCTAGCTCCTACAATGAGCAGTTCTTC.

V and J are TRBV6-5 and TRBJ2-3; TRBD1 aligns across 9 bases. The CDR3 consists of 12 residues. V lost 5 bases, J lost 9 bases, and 3 bases stayed unmatched. Germline V CDR1 and CDR2: MNHEY, SVGAGI. CDR3 sequence: CASSGGQGTQYF. DNA of the CDR3: TGTGCCAGCAGTGGCGGACAGGGGACGCAGTATTTT.

This clonotype has more than one count but fewer than ten. V and J are TRBV7-6 and TRBJ2-1, with D possibly being TRBD2 (6 bases). CDR3 length equals 15 residues. CDR1 and CDR2 (germline): SGHVS, FNYEAQ. V was clipped by 1 base and J by 5 bases, with 12 bases between them. The CDR3 coding sequence is TGTGCCAGCAGCTTAGTGGCGGGGAGCCACAATGAGCAGTTCTTC. It encodes CASSLVAGSHNEQFF.

The J gene is TRBJ2-1, the V gene TRBV3-1; TRBD2 aligns across 11 bases. The CDR3 is made up of 15 amino acids. V was pared by 4 bases and J by 4 bases, with 3 bases of the junction left unmatched. The germline CDR1 and CDR2 sequences are LGHDT and YNNKEL (reference sequence). CDR3 in DNA: TGTGCCAGCAGCCCAAGACTAGCGGGGTACAATGAGCAGTTCTTC. It translates to CASSPRLAGYNEQFF.

This chain joins TRBV4-2 and TRBJ2-5; D uncertain. V was shortened by 0 bases and J by 5 bases, with 10 bases between the two germline ends. Germline V CDR1 and CDR2: LGHNA, YNFKEQ. CDR3 length: 14 amino acids. DNA for the CDR3: TGTGCCAGCAGCCAAGATCTTGTGGGGGAGACCCAGTACTTC. Its protein is CASSQDLVGETQYF.

V gene TRBV7-9 combines with J gene TRBJ2-2, with 10 bases matching TRBD1. Per the germline V gene, CDR1 is SEHNR and CDR2 is FQNEAQ (reference sequence). The CDR3 extends over 16 amino acids. The ends lost 7 bases at V and 5 bases at J; junction bases unmatched: 10. The CDR3 bases are TGTGCCAGCATTCTCCCGGGACAGGGGAGTACCGGGGAGCTGTTTTTT. Its translation: CASILPGQGSTGELFF.

This clonotype was counted a few times. V gene TRBV12-3 or TRBV12-4 combines with J gene TRBJ2-7, with 12 bases aligning to TRBD2. J gave up 3 bases and V 4 bases, and 4 bases lay outside the gene matches. The CDR3 is 15 residues long. The CDR3 DNA reads as TGTGCCAGCAGTTCCCTAGCGGGGGGGCTCTACGAGCAGTACTTC. Translating gives CASSSLAGGLYEQYF.